This is a list of T cell receptor beta chains from one sample in a study of T-cell memory formation after mild COVID-19. One entry per CDR3 protein, called by TCRdb with MiXCR from the 5' RACE reads. The sample consists of 250,000 to 350,000 distinct CDR3 sequences, just under 20% of them appearing once. The material sequenced was PBMCs or a T cell subset sorted from them (not recorded which). These TCRs come from a man aged 18 to 29 who had mild COVID-19 (a few samples of this study predate the infection). Cell type and time point are not known. The CDR3 runs from the conserved cysteine through the conserved F or W. A D gene is named only where the DNA matches it firmly. The size of a clone is reported for some rows only, either as once, few or many, or as a class for expanded clones.

v_gene: TRBV29-1; len: 14; j_gene: TRBJ2-3; abundance: many; d_gene: TRBD1; CDR3aa: CSVDEGAGADTQYF; CDR3nt: TGCAGCGTTGATGAGGGGGCTGGGGCAGATACGCAGTATTTT
v_gene: TRBV5-1; len: 16; j_gene: TRBJ2-7; abundance: NA; d_gene: TRBD1; CDR3aa: CASSLGGTGVDYEQYF; CDR3nt: TGCGCCAGCAGCTTGGGGGGGACAGGGGTAGACTACGAGCAGTACTTC
v_gene: TRBV7-2; len: 15; j_gene: TRBJ1-6; abundance: NA; d_gene: NA; CDR3aa: CASSLGILRSSPLHF; CDR3nt: TGTGCCAGCAGCTTAGGGATTCTCAGGAGTTCACCCCTCCACTTT
v_gene: TRBV9; len: 15; j_gene: TRBJ2-3; abundance: NA; d_gene: NA; CDR3aa: CASSVGGYSTDTQYF; CDR3nt: TGTGCCAGCAGCGTAGGGGGGTATAGCACAGATACGCAGTATTTT
v_gene: TRBV4-2; len: 17; j_gene: TRBJ2-7; abundance: few; d_gene: TRBD1; CDR3aa: CASSQEGDSPIYYEQYF; CDR3nt: TGTGCCAGCAGCCAAGAGGGGGACAGTCCCATTTACTACGAGCAGTACTTC
v_gene: TRBV12-3/TRBV12-4; len: 13; j_gene: TRBJ1-2; abundance: NA; d_gene: NA; CDR3aa: CASTLSGDYGYTF; CDR3nt: TGTGCCAGCACTCTGAGCGGGGACTATGGCTACACCTTC
v_gene: TRBV20-1; len: 11; j_gene: TRBJ1-1; abundance: few; d_gene: NA; CDR3aa: CRVTLNTEAFF; CDR3nt: TGCAGGGTTACCCTTAACACTGAAGCTTTCTTT
v_gene: TRBV4-2; len: 15; j_gene: TRBJ1-1; abundance: NA; d_gene: TRBD1; CDR3aa: CASSQVSRGLAEAFF; CDR3nt: TGTGCCAGCAGCCAAGTCTCCAGGGGGCTGGCTGAAGCTTTCTTT
v_gene: TRBV12-3/TRBV12-4; len: 14; j_gene: TRBJ2-2; abundance: NA; d_gene: NA; CDR3aa: CASSLWGAAGELFF; CDR3nt: TGTGCCAGCAGTTTATGGGGGGCAGCCGGGGAGCTGTTTTTT
v_gene: TRBV7-9; len: 17; j_gene: TRBJ1-1; abundance: few; d_gene: NA; CDR3aa: CASSPTFGWPANTEAFF; CDR3nt: TGTGCCAGCAGCCCCACGTTCGGGTGGCCAGCTAACACTGAAGCTTTCTTT
v_gene: TRBV6-5; len: 14; j_gene: TRBJ1-6; abundance: NA; d_gene: NA; CDR3aa: CASSSLGGSSPLHF; CDR3nt: TGTGCCAGCAGTTCACTAGGAGGATCCTCACCCCTCCACTTT
v_gene: TRBV25-1; len: 12; j_gene: TRBJ1-5; abundance: NA; d_gene: NA; CDR3aa: CASSNRDQPQHF; CDR3nt: TGTGCCAGCAGTAACAGGGACCAGCCCCAGCATTTT
v_gene: TRBV20-1; len: 14; j_gene: TRBJ1-2; abundance: few; d_gene: TRBD1; CDR3aa: CSASTQTGAYGYTF; CDR3nt: TGCAGTGCTTCCACCCAAACAGGGGCCTATGGCTACACCTTC
v_gene: TRBV9; len: 15; j_gene: TRBJ1-1; abundance: NA; d_gene: TRBD1; CDR3aa: CASSPRQGLDTEAFF; CDR3nt: TGTGCCAGCAGCCCCAGACAGGGACTGGACACTGAAGCTTTCTTT
v_gene: TRBV3-1; len: 15; j_gene: TRBJ1-5; abundance: many; d_gene: NA; CDR3aa: CASSQAPFGYQPQHF; CDR3nt: TGTGCCAGCAGCCAGGCACCATTCGGATATCAGCCCCAGCATTTT
v_gene: TRBV15; len: 15; j_gene: TRBJ2-4; abundance: NA; d_gene: NA; CDR3aa: CATSSSRGDKNIQYF; CDR3nt: TGTGCCACCAGCAGCTCTAGGGGGGACAAAAACATTCAGTACTTC